This TCR beta chain was captured by sequencing in a study of control samples from healthy donors and cancer patients. Clones were sequenced by immunoSEQ multiplex PCR, and TCRdb holds only the in-frame ones, with some missing. This table has 110,000 or so clones, around four fifths appearing once. From germline, CDR1 is SGHRS and CDR2 YFSETQ. The CDR3 is 14 residues long. V was shortened by 3 bases and J by 4 bases, with 13 bases between the two germline ends. The receptor was derived from a woman between 45 and 60 years old in good health. The sample consisted of blood. V usage is TRBV5-1 and J usage is TRBJ1-2; maybe TRBD1 (5 bases). CDR3 bases: TGCGCCAGCAGCTCTGGCCGGGGCGTCTATGGCTACACCTTC. This encodes CASSSGRGVYGYTF.